The clone carrying this TCR beta chain was counted a single time. The sample comes from a study of blood T cell repertoires in COVID-19. About the research overall: Nucleic acid was either cDNA or gDNA, and it came from T cells, B-cell-depleted T cells, or PBMCs.

Per the study methods: Amplifying reference gene primers gave estimates of nucleated cell counts. The repertoire was sequenced with immunoSEQ multiplex PCR; TCRdb's copy has only in-frame clones and lacks some. V and J calls plus clone size are reproduced from that table; the DNA served to infer D and trimming. Of approximately 150,000 clones in the sample, roughly 80% are singletons; the top ten hold approximately 10%. V lost 3 bases to trimming and J lost 8 bases; unmatched junction nucleotides: 4. Germline V gives CDR1 SGDLS, CDR2 YYNGEE. The CDR3 runs to 13 residues. The clonotype comes from a man aged 65 to 85 with active or convalescent COVID-19. V and J are TRBV9 and TRBJ1-2; TRBD1 agrees at 10 bases. Material: peripheral blood. CDR3 nucleotide sequence: TGTGCCAGCAGCGATCGGACAGGGGGAGGCTACACCTTC. This encodes CASSDRTGGGYTF.